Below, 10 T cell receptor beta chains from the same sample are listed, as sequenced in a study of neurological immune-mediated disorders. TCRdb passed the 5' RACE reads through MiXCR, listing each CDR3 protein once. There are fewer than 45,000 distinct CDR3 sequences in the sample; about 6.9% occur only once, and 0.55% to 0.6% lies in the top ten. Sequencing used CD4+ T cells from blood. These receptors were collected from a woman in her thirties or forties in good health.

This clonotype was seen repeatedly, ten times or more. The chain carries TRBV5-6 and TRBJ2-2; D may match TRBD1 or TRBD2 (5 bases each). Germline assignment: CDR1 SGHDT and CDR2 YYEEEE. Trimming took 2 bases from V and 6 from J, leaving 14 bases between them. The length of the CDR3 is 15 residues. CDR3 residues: CASSFGGDQAGELFF. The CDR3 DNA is TGTGCCAGCAGCTTTGGGGGAGATCAAGCCGGGGAGCTGTTTTTT.

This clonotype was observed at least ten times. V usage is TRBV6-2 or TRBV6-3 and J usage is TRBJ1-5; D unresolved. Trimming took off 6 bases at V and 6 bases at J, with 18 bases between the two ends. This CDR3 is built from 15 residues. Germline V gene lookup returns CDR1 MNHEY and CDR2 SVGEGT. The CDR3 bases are TGTGCCAGCAGGACCTACGGTGCGGGCACTCAGCCCCAGCATTTT. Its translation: CASRTYGAGTQPQHF.

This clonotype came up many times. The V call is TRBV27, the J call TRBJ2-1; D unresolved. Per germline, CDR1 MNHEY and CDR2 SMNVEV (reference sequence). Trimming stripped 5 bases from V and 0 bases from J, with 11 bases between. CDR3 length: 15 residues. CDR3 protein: CASSPDPSSYNEQFF. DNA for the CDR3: TGTGCCAGCAGTCCCGACCCGAGCTCCTACAATGAGCAGTTCTTC.

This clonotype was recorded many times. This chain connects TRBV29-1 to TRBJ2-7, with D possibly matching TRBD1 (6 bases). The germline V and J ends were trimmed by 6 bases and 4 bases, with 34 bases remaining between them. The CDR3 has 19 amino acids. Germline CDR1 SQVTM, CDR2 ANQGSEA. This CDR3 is CSVGLDPGHGIRLGYEQYF. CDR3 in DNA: TGCAGCGTCGGGCTTGATCCGGGACACGGAATCAGGTTGGGGTACGAGCAGTACTTC.

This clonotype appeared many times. The CDR3 reads CASRGTYWTYEQYF. In nucleotides, the CDR3 is TGCGCCAGCCGGGGGACCTACTGGACCTACGAGCAGTACTTC. V is TRBV5-1 and J is TRBJ2-7; tentative D call: TRBD2 (6 bases). Trimming left V 7 bases short and J 2 bases short, with 16 bases between. The CDR3 has 14 residues. Germline assignment: CDR1 SGHRS and CDR2 YFSETQ.

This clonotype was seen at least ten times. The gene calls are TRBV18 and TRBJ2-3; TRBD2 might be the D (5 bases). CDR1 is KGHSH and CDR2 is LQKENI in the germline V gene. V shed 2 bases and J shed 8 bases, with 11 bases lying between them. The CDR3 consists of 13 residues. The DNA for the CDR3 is TGTGCCAGCTCACCATCGGCGGCGGGTACGCAGTATTTT. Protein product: CASSPSAAGTQYF.

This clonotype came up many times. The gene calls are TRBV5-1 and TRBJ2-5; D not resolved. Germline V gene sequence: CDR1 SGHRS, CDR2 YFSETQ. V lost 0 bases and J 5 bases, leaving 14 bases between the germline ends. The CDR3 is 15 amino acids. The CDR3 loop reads CASSLAEPWWETQYF. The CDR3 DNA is TGCGCCAGCAGCTTGGCGGAGCCCTGGTGGGAGACCCAGTACTTC.

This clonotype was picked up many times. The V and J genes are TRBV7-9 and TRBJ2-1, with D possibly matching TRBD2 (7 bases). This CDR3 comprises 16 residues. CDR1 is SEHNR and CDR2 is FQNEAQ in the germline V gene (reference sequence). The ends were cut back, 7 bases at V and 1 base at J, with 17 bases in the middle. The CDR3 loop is CASIRPRGGSYNEQFF. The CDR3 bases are TGTGCCAGCATCAGACCCAGGGGAGGGTCCTACAATGAGCAGTTCTTC.

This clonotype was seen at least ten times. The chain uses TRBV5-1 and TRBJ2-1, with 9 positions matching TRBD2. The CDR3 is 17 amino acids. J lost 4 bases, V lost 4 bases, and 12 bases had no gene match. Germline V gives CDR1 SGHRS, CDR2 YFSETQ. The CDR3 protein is CASSPSQTSGPYNEQFF. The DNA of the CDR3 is TGCGCCAGCAGCCCCTCCCAGACTAGCGGCCCTTACAATGAGCAGTTCTTC.

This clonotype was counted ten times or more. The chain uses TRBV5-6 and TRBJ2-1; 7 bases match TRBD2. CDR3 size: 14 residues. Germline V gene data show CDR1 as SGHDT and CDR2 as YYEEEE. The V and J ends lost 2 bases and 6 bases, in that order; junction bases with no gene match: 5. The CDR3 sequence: CASSFEAGVNEQFF. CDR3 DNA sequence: TGTGCCAGCAGCTTTGAGGCGGGAGTCAATGAGCAGTTCTTC.